These T cell receptor beta chains were read from a single sample in a study of T-cell reconstitution after alpha-beta-depleted transplantation in children. TCRdb fed the PCR reads into MiXCR, producing one record per CDR3 protein. The data contain hundreds of thousands of distinct CDR3 sequences, approximately 16% of them singletons. Here the sequenced sample was PBMCs from the stem cell graft donor, taken from the stem cell graft. These receptors all stem from a human donor who donated a stem cell graft to a child with acute myeloid leukemia. Both conserved end residues are part of each CDR3. Rows give clone size only sometimes, using once, few, many, or a class for an expanded clone.

v_call	j_call	clone_size	cdr3_aa
TRBV4-3	TRBJ2-2	-	CASSQQQTSGVTGELFF
TRBV29-1	TRBJ2-7	many	CSVPGTNYEQYF
TRBV13	TRBJ2-5	-	CASSFAGGNKETQYF
TRBV29-1	TRBJ2-5	many	CSVLWREGTQYF
TRBV7-8	TRBJ2-5	-	CASSLFSSPGETQYF
TRBV20-1	TRBJ2-5	many	CSARDPDSYQETQYF
TRBV27	TRBJ2-7	-	CASSWDNSYEQYF
TRBV7-9	TRBJ2-1	-	CASSSLRSLVDEQFF
TRBV20-1	TRBJ2-1	few	CSARDRLAGYEQFF
TRBV7-2	TRBJ2-2	few	CASSPPGHSTGELFF
TRBV4-2	TRBJ1-1	few	CASSRKPPGASGANTEAFF
TRBV18	TRBJ1-6	few	CASSPLSGTYNSPLHF
TRBV20-1	TRBJ2-3	-	CSARDQGGGADTQYF
TRBV7-2	TRBJ1-5	many	CASSLDTGEGQPQHF
TRBV20-1	TRBJ2-5	many	CSARDVLALYQETQYF
TRBV24-1	TRBJ1-1	many	CATSGALNTEAFF
TRBV4-3	TRBJ2-2	-	CASSLEGGPLGSGELFF
TRBV7-2	TRBJ1-1	few	CASSLEAMNTEAFF
TRBV6-1	TRBJ2-3	-	CASLQDRGTDTQYF
TRBV20-1	TRBJ2-7	many	CSAQQDRDSLGWYEQYF
TRBV20-1	TRBJ2-7	many	CSARAGSGAPNEQYF
TRBV18	TRBJ2-5	-	CASSHRQIQETQYF
TRBV29-1	TRBJ1-4	-	CSVQASTNEKLFF
TRBV27	TRBJ2-5	-	CASSFLGPGETQYF
TRBV20-1	TRBJ1-1	many	CSASIRTGTEAFF
TRBV11-2	TRBJ1-1	-	CASSLGHRGRTEAFF
TRBV6-1	TRBJ2-5	many	CASSPQGAGETQYF
TRBV10-3	TRBJ2-3	many	CAIGRDSRSDTQYF
TRBV29-1	TRBJ1-5	many	CSVGARNQPQHF
TRBV4-3	TRBJ2-1	-	CASSQVGTSFNEQFF
TRBV7-9	TRBJ2-1	many	CASIWDNEQFF
TRBV20-1	TRBJ1-1	many	CSARTVMNTEAFF
TRBV18	TRBJ2-3	-	CASSPPLAGPRTQYF
TRBV20-1	TRBJ1-1	many	CSAPRGNEAFF
TRBV28	TRBJ1-5	many	CASSFAAAQHF
TRBV6-2/TRBV6-3	TRBJ1-1	few	CASSFWTGQAFF